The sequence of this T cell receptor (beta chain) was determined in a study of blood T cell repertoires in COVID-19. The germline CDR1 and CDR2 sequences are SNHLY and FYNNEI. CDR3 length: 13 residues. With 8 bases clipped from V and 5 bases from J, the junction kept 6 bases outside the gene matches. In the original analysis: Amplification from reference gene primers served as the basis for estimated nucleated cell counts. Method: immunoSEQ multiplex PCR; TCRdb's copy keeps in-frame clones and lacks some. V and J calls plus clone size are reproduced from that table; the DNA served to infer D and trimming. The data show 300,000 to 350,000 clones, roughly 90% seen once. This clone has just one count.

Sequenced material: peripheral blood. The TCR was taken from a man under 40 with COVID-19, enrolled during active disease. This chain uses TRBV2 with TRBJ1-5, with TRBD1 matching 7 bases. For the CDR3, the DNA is TGTGCCAGCTCCCGGGACAGATATCAGCCCCAGCATTTT. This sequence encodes CASSRDRYQPQHF.